The clone carrying this TCR beta chain rates as large. This sample was taken from a study of molecular identifiers for immune sequencing clone quantification. One entry per CDR3 protein, called by TCRdb with MiXCR from the PCR reads. The sample lists 2,500 or so distinct CDR3 sequences; approximately 24% were seen once. Trimming cost V 5 bases and J 4 bases, with 14 bases left between them. Per germline, CDR1 SEHNR and CDR2 FQNEAQ (reference sequence). The CDR3 is 14 amino acids. This TCR was sampled from a human donor in good health. Some libraries in this study had Jurkat cell RNA spiked in. Sequencing input: naive CD8+ T cells from blood, with Jurkat cell RNA spiked in. Sample subset: FACS-sorted CD8+CD4-CCR7+CD45RA+ naive T cells. This chain links TRBV7-9 with TRBJ1-2, with TRBD1 as a possible D gene (5 bases). The CDR3 is CASSAGDSAYGYTF. The CDR3 DNA sequence: TGTGCCAGCAGCGCGGGGGATTCGGCCTATGGCTACACCTTC.